This is a list of T cell receptor beta chains from one sample in a study of T-cell memory formation after mild COVID-19. TCRdb itself ran the 5' RACE reads through MiXCR, one entry per CDR3 protein. This table holds 120,000 to 150,000 distinct CDR3 sequences, 19% found once. The sample taken for sequencing was PBMCs or a T cell subset sorted from them (not recorded which). The receptor source for this set is an adult woman who had mild COVID-19 (a few samples of this study predate the infection). Cell type and time point are not known. CDR3s include the opening cysteine and the closing phenylalanine or tryptophan. Each record gives: V gene, J gene, D gene, clone size, CDR3 DNA, CDR3 protein. D genes are given only for firm matches. Some rows have no size entry. The others give once, few or many, or a class for an expanded clone.

v_gene: TRBV5-1; j_gene: TRBJ1-4; d_gene: TRBD1; abundance: few; CDR3nt: TGCGCCAGCAGCTTGGCCTCGGGACAGGGTGAAAAACTGTTTTTT; CDR3aa: CASSLASGQGEKLFF
v_gene: TRBV7-9; j_gene: TRBJ1-1; d_gene: NA; abundance: NA; CDR3nt: TGTGCCAGCAGCTTAGGGGGACACCGACGGAACACTGAAGCTTTCTTT; CDR3aa: CASSLGGHRRNTEAFF
v_gene: TRBV6-1; j_gene: TRBJ2-6; d_gene: NA; abundance: few; CDR3nt: TGTGCCATCACTGGGGCCAACGTCCTGACTTTC; CDR3aa: CAITGANVLTF
v_gene: TRBV29-1; j_gene: TRBJ2-2; d_gene: NA; abundance: many; CDR3nt: TGCAGCGGTCGACAGGCCGGCGGGGAGCTGTTTTTT; CDR3aa: CSGRQAGGELFF
v_gene: TRBV20-1; j_gene: TRBJ1-2; d_gene: TRBD1; abundance: once; CDR3nt: TGCAGTGCTACCCGAGGTGGGACAGGGGCGGATTCTGGGTATGGCTACACCTTC; CDR3aa: CSATRGGTGADSGYGYTF
v_gene: TRBV29-1; j_gene: TRBJ2-7; d_gene: TRBD2; abundance: few; CDR3nt: TGCAGCGTTGGTGGGACTAATTACGAGCAGTACTTC; CDR3aa: CSVGGTNYEQYF
v_gene: TRBV18; j_gene: TRBJ2-7; d_gene: NA; abundance: NA; CDR3nt: TGTGCCAGCTCACCTGGATCGGTGGGCTACGAGCAGTACTTC; CDR3aa: CASSPGSVGYEQYF
v_gene: TRBV3-1; j_gene: TRBJ1-1; d_gene: NA; abundance: few; CDR3nt: TGTGCCAGCAGCCGTGGGGGGGTGATGAACACTGAAGCTTTCTTT; CDR3aa: CASSRGGVMNTEAFF
v_gene: TRBV20-1; j_gene: TRBJ2-7; d_gene: NA; abundance: few; CDR3nt: TGCAGTGCCTCGACAGGGGACTATTACGAGCAGTACTTC; CDR3aa: CSASTGDYYEQYF
v_gene: TRBV14; j_gene: TRBJ2-2; d_gene: TRBD1; abundance: NA; CDR3nt: TGTGCCAGCAGCCAAGGACAGGGTTCCACCGGGGAGCTGTTTTTT; CDR3aa: CASSQGQGSTGELFF
v_gene: TRBV5-1; j_gene: TRBJ2-2; d_gene: NA; abundance: few; CDR3nt: TGCGCCAGCAGCTCGCGGGCGCCGAACACCGGGGAGCTGTTTTTT; CDR3aa: CASSSRAPNTGELFF
v_gene: TRBV5-1; j_gene: TRBJ2-2; d_gene: TRBD2; abundance: few; CDR3nt: TGCGCCAGCAGCTTTCTAGCGGGAGAGAACACCGGGGAGCTGTTTTTT; CDR3aa: CASSFLAGENTGELFF
v_gene: TRBV7-9; j_gene: TRBJ1-6; d_gene: NA; abundance: NA; CDR3nt: TGTGCCAGCAGCCCATCGGACTGGGGCCCTAATTCACCCCTCCACTTT; CDR3aa: CASSPSDWGPNSPLHF
v_gene: TRBV5-6; j_gene: TRBJ2-1; d_gene: TRBD2; abundance: NA; CDR3nt: TGTGCCAGCAGCTTGTTGGTACTAGCGGGATTAGTTAGCTCCTACAATGAGCAGTTCTTC; CDR3aa: CASSLLVLAGLVSSYNEQFF
v_gene: TRBV10-3; j_gene: TRBJ2-1; d_gene: NA; abundance: NA; CDR3nt: TGTGCCATCAGTGGAGTTGGGTCTTCCTACAATGAGCAGTTCTTC; CDR3aa: CAISGVGSSYNEQFF
v_gene: TRBV21-1; j_gene: TRBJ1-2; d_gene: NA; abundance: few; CDR3nt: TGTGCCAGCAGCGCCCCTGGGGACCCAGAGTTC; CDR3aa: CASSAPGDPEF
v_gene: TRBV12-3/TRBV12-4; j_gene: TRBJ1-1; d_gene: NA; abundance: NA; CDR3nt: TGTGCCAGCAGGTTGACAGGCGCGGGTGAAGCTTTCTTT; CDR3aa: CASRLTGAGEAFF
v_gene: TRBV15; j_gene: TRBJ2-2; d_gene: NA; abundance: NA; CDR3nt: TGTGCCACCAGCATATCGGCGGTACAGTCCCACACCGGGGAGCTGTTTTTT; CDR3aa: CATSISAVQSHTGELFF
v_gene: TRBV5-1; j_gene: TRBJ2-7; d_gene: NA; abundance: few; CDR3nt: TGCGCCAGCAGCTTGACCCGGAGATCATCGGACGAGCAGTACTTC; CDR3aa: CASSLTRRSSDEQYF
v_gene: TRBV23-1; j_gene: TRBJ2-7; d_gene: TRBD1; abundance: NA; CDR3nt: TGCGCCAGCAGTCTCATCAGGACAGGGGCCAGGGGTGACTACGAGCAGTACTTC; CDR3aa: CASSLIRTGARGDYEQYF
v_gene: TRBV12-3/TRBV12-4; j_gene: TRBJ2-3; d_gene: NA; abundance: NA; CDR3nt: TGTGCCAGCAGTTTACATACAGATACGCAGTATTTT; CDR3aa: CASSLHTDTQYF
v_gene: TRBV7-9; j_gene: TRBJ1-2; d_gene: TRBD1; abundance: NA; CDR3nt: TGTGCCAGCAGTTACCCGGGACAGGGGGCGCGGGGCTACACCTTC; CDR3aa: CASSYPGQGARGYTF
v_gene: TRBV15; j_gene: TRBJ2-1; d_gene: NA; abundance: few; CDR3nt: TGTGCCACCAGCAGGGCAACAGGGACGGTGTACAATGAGCAGTTCTTC; CDR3aa: CATSRATGTVYNEQFF
v_gene: TRBV7-3; j_gene: TRBJ2-7; d_gene: TRBD1; abundance: NA; CDR3nt: TGTGCCAGCAGCGCCGGGACAGGGCCCTACGAGCAGTACTTC; CDR3aa: CASSAGTGPYEQYF
v_gene: TRBV12-3/TRBV12-4; j_gene: TRBJ2-2; d_gene: NA; abundance: few; CDR3nt: TGTGCCAGCAGTCGCGGGGCTCCGAACACCGGGGAGCTGTTTTTT; CDR3aa: CASSRGAPNTGELFF
v_gene: TRBV25-1; j_gene: TRBJ2-7; d_gene: NA; abundance: few; CDR3nt: TGTGCCAGCAGTGAATATGGAGGCAGCTCCTACGAGCAGTACTTC; CDR3aa: CASSEYGGSSYEQYF
v_gene: TRBV12-3/TRBV12-4; j_gene: TRBJ1-1; d_gene: NA; abundance: NA; CDR3nt: TGTGCCAGCAGTTATGAGAGTTGGAACACTGAAGCTTTCTTT; CDR3aa: CASSYESWNTEAFF
v_gene: TRBV12-3/TRBV12-4; j_gene: TRBJ2-2; d_gene: TRBD1; abundance: once; CDR3nt: TGTGCCAGCAGGGACCGGGACAGAGCAGACACCGGGGAGCTGTTTTTT; CDR3aa: CASRDRDRADTGELFF
v_gene: TRBV14; j_gene: TRBJ1-2; d_gene: NA; abundance: NA; CDR3nt: TGTGCCAGCAGCCAAGCTATAGCCGGGCCTTGGTATGGCTACACCTTC; CDR3aa: CASSQAIAGPWYGYTF
v_gene: TRBV14; j_gene: TRBJ1-2; d_gene: NA; abundance: NA; CDR3nt: TGTGCCAGCAGCCCTAGTCAGTATGGCTACACCTTC; CDR3aa: CASSPSQYGYTF
v_gene: TRBV7-9; j_gene: TRBJ2-1; d_gene: TRBD1; abundance: few; CDR3nt: TGTGCCAGCAGCAAACTGACAGGGCCAGGTGAGCAGTTCTTC; CDR3aa: CASSKLTGPGEQFF
v_gene: TRBV20-1; j_gene: TRBJ2-5; d_gene: TRBD2; abundance: NA; CDR3nt: TGCAGTGCTAGAGAAGCTAGCGGGGGGCGAGAGACCCAGTACTTC; CDR3aa: CSAREASGGRETQYF
v_gene: TRBV6-5; j_gene: TRBJ2-3; d_gene: TRBD2; abundance: NA; CDR3nt: TGTGCCAGCAGTCCCCAGGGACTAGCGGGGGGGCCTGGGGCAGATACGCAGTATTTT; CDR3aa: CASSPQGLAGGPGADTQYF
v_gene: TRBV5-1; j_gene: TRBJ2-2; d_gene: NA; abundance: NA; CDR3nt: TGCGCCAGCAGCTTTAATACAGGGATCGACACCGGGGAGCTGTTTTTT; CDR3aa: CASSFNTGIDTGELFF
v_gene: TRBV5-8; j_gene: TRBJ1-2; d_gene: NA; abundance: NA; CDR3nt: TGTGCCAGCAGCTTGGCGTACTACTATGGCTACACCTTC; CDR3aa: CASSLAYYYGYTF
v_gene: TRBV3-1; j_gene: TRBJ1-1; d_gene: TRBD1; abundance: few; CDR3nt: TGTGCCAGCAGCCTTGGGACAGGGCGTGAAGCTTTCTTT; CDR3aa: CASSLGTGREAFF
v_gene: TRBV28; j_gene: TRBJ2-5; d_gene: NA; abundance: NA; CDR3nt: TGTGCCAGCAGTCCTAGGAGGGGTAGAGAGACCCAGTACTTC; CDR3aa: CASSPRRGRETQYF
v_gene: TRBV7-2; j_gene: TRBJ2-1; d_gene: TRBD2; abundance: NA; CDR3nt: TGTGCCAGCAGCGAGACTAGCGCGGACAATGAGCAGTTCTTC; CDR3aa: CASSETSADNEQFF
v_gene: TRBV7-9; j_gene: TRBJ2-6; d_gene: NA; abundance: few; CDR3nt: TGTGCCAGCAGCCCCGGACAGACGACGGGAGCTGGGGCCAACGTCCTGACTTTC; CDR3aa: CASSPGQTTGAGANVLTF
v_gene: TRBV5-1; j_gene: TRBJ2-1; d_gene: NA; abundance: many; CDR3nt: TGCGCCAGCAGCTTGGGGGGGTCCTACAATGAGCAGTTCTTC; CDR3aa: CASSLGGSYNEQFF
v_gene: TRBV7-8; j_gene: TRBJ2-7; d_gene: NA; abundance: NA; CDR3nt: TGTGCCAGCAGCTCCACCTACTCCGGAGGATGGGAGCAGTACTTC; CDR3aa: CASSSTYSGGWEQYF
v_gene: TRBV6-5; j_gene: TRBJ2-2; d_gene: NA; abundance: few; CDR3nt: TGTGCCAGCAGGTCCACCGGGACATCGAACACCGGGGAGCTGTTTTTT; CDR3aa: CASRSTGTSNTGELFF
v_gene: TRBV12-3/TRBV12-4; j_gene: TRBJ1-4; d_gene: TRBD1; abundance: NA; CDR3nt: TGTGCCAGCAGTTGGACAGGGGCAACTAATGAAAAACTGTTTTTT; CDR3aa: CASSWTGATNEKLFF
v_gene: TRBV20-1; j_gene: TRBJ2-1; d_gene: NA; abundance: few; CDR3nt: TGCAGACCGGGCGGAAGCTCCTACAATGAGCAGTTCTTC; CDR3aa: CRPGGSSYNEQFF
v_gene: TRBV2; j_gene: TRBJ2-2; d_gene: TRBD2; abundance: few; CDR3nt: TGTGCCAGCAGAACCTCCGGGACTAGGACCTCCGGGGAGCTGTTTTTT; CDR3aa: CASRTSGTRTSGELFF
v_gene: TRBV24-1; j_gene: TRBJ2-7; d_gene: NA; abundance: medium-sized; CDR3nt: TGTGCCACCAGTGATGGAGGAGGCTACGAGCAGTACTTC; CDR3aa: CATSDGGGYEQYF
v_gene: TRBV4-2; j_gene: TRBJ1-4; d_gene: NA; abundance: NA; CDR3nt: TGTGCCAGCAGCCAAACGCAGGGAACTAATGAAAAACTGTTTTTT; CDR3aa: CASSQTQGTNEKLFF
v_gene: TRBV14; j_gene: TRBJ2-2; d_gene: TRBD2; abundance: NA; CDR3nt: TGTGCCAGCAGCGCGACTAGCGGGTCCACCGGGGAGCTGTTTTTT; CDR3aa: CASSATSGSTGELFF
v_gene: TRBV5-1; j_gene: TRBJ2-1; d_gene: NA; abundance: NA; CDR3nt: TGCGCCAGCAGCTTGGGACCGGCTAACAATGAGCAGTTCTTC; CDR3aa: CASSLGPANNEQFF
v_gene: TRBV5-1; j_gene: TRBJ1-4; d_gene: TRBD1; abundance: NA; CDR3nt: TGCGCCAGCAGCTTGGGCTCCGGGACAGGGTCCGAAAAACTGTTTTTT; CDR3aa: CASSLGSGTGSEKLFF
v_gene: TRBV20-1; j_gene: TRBJ2-1; d_gene: NA; abundance: NA; CDR3nt: TGCAGTGCCCCTGGACCTTTTCGGGGTGAGCAGTTCTTC; CDR3aa: CSAPGPFRGEQFF
v_gene: TRBV19; j_gene: TRBJ2-1; d_gene: NA; abundance: NA; CDR3nt: TGTGCCAGTAGGGGACCAAAAAGCGATGAGCAGTTCTTC; CDR3aa: CASRGPKSDEQFF
v_gene: TRBV5-1; j_gene: TRBJ2-2; d_gene: NA; abundance: many; CDR3nt: TGCGCCAGCTCTGAGGGAACGGGAGCCGGGGAGCTGTTTTTT; CDR3aa: CASSEGTGAGELFF
v_gene: TRBV9; j_gene: TRBJ1-1; d_gene: NA; abundance: many; CDR3nt: TGTGCCAGCAGCGTTGGAACACTGAACACTGAAGCTTTCTTT; CDR3aa: CASSVGTLNTEAFF
v_gene: TRBV12-3/TRBV12-4; j_gene: TRBJ1-5; d_gene: NA; abundance: NA; CDR3nt: TGTGCCAGCTCTTACCTTAGGGGTCAGCCCCAGCATTTT; CDR3aa: CASSYLRGQPQHF
v_gene: TRBV9; j_gene: TRBJ2-7; d_gene: TRBD1; abundance: NA; CDR3nt: TGTGCCAGCAGCGTAGGTACAGGGGAGTGGTACGAGCAGTACTTC; CDR3aa: CASSVGTGEWYEQYF
v_gene: TRBV6-5; j_gene: TRBJ1-1; d_gene: TRBD1; abundance: NA; CDR3nt: TGTGCCAGCAGTCAGGGACAGGAGTTACTGAACACTGAAGCTTTCTTT; CDR3aa: CASSQGQELLNTEAFF
v_gene: TRBV4-2; j_gene: TRBJ2-1; d_gene: TRBD2; abundance: NA; CDR3nt: TGTGCCAGCAGCCAAGACCTAGCGGGAGGCTACAATGAGCAGTTCTTC; CDR3aa: CASSQDLAGGYNEQFF
v_gene: TRBV29-1; j_gene: TRBJ2-3; d_gene: NA; abundance: few; CDR3nt: TGCAGCGTTGAAAAGCGGTTAAGGTCAGATACGCAGTATTTT; CDR3aa: CSVEKRLRSDTQYF